This T cell receptor (beta chain) was found in a study of CD8 T cells in Susac syndrome. Study-wide results and limits: TCR sequencing and HLA analysis covered a relatively small number of individuals.

RNA in amounts of about 0.45 to 1 ug was reverse transcribed with random hexamers. Amplification of TCR beta CDR3 used immunoSEQ multiplex PCR across 54 Vbeta and 13 Jbeta. TCRdb analysed the immunoSEQ multiplex PCR reads with MiXCR anew, one entry per CDR3 protein. Among about 120,000 distinct CDR3 sequences listed, roughly 92% were seen once. TCR beta sequences were obtained from blood CD8+ and CD4+ T cells. TEMRA cells were FACS-enriched, unlike CD8+ and CD4+ T cells, which were negatively isolated. About this clonotype: Its antigen is currently unknown.

J was trimmed by 6 bases and V by 2 bases; bases with no gene match: 8. CDR3 size: 17 residues. The chain employs TRBV12-3 or TRBV12-4 and TRBJ2-1; 12 positions match TRBD2. Material for sequencing was CD4+ T cells from PBMCs. The clonotype comes from a human donor in good health. DNA of the CDR3: TGTGCCAGCAGTTTAAGAATCAGGGGACTAGCGGGCAATGAGCAGTTCTTC. It yields the protein CASSLRIRGLAGNEQFF.